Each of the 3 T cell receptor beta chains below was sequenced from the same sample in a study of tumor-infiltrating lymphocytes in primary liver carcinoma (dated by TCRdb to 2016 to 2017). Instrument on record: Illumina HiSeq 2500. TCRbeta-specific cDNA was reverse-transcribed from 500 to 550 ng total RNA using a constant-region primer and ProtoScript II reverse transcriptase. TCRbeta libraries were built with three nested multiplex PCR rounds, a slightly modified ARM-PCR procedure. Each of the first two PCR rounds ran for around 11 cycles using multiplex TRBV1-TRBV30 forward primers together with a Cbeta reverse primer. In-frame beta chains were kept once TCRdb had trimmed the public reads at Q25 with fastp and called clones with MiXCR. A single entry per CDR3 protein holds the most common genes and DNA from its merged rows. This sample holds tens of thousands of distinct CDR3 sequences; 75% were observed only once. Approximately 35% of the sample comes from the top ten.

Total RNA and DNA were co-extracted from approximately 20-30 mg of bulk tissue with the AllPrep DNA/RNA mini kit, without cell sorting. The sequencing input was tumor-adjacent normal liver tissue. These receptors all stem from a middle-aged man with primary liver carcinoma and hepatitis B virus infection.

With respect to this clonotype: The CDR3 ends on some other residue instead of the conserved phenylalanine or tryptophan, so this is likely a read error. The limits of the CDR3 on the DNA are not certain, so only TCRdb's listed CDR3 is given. The CDR3 protein is CATSAGSLAGDEQLL. The chain carries TRBV24-1 and TRBJ2-1; TRBD2 was called by the table and not checked on the DNA. The CDR3 spans 15 residues, counting both ends. Per germline, CDR1 KGHDR and CDR2 SFDVKD.

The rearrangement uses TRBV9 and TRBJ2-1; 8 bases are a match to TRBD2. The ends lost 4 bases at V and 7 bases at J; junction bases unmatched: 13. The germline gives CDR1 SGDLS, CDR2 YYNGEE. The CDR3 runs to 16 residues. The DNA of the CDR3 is TGTGCCAGCAGCTCCCGGACTAGCCGGACAATAAATGAGCAGTTCTTC. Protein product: CASSSRTSRTINEQFF.

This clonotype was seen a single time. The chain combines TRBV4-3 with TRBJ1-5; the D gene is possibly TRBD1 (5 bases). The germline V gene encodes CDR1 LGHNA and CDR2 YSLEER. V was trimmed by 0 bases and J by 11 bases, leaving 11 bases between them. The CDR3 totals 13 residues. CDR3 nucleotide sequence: TGCGCCAGCAGCCAAGATCGGGGACGGTCCCAGCATTTT. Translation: CASSQDRGRSQHF.